The 28 T cell receptor beta chains in this list originate from one sample, sequenced in a study of beta chain features in type 1 diabetes. cDNA synthesis used the whole RNA isolate, giving expressed TCRB sequences. Assay used: immunoSEQ multiplex PCR; TCRdb lists only in-frame clones, some missing. Of approximately 150,000 clones in the sample, 10% were seen once. The sequencing input was naive CD4+ T cells from blood. These receptors were collected from a man between 18 and 29 years old in good health.

This chain links TRBV14 with TRBJ2-5; 7 nucleotides align to TRBD2. The CDR3 runs 16 residues. The germline V gene has CDR1 SGHDN and CDR2 FVKESK. The ends lost 4 bases at V and 1 base at J; junction bases unmatched: 9. The CDR3 DNA sequence: TGTGCCAGCAGCCCCCTGGGCGGGGGACCCCAAGAGACCCAGTACTTC. Protein product: CASSPLGGGPQETQYF.

This clone occurred a few times. The chain joins TRBV7-9 to TRBJ1-6; D might be TRBD1 (6 bases). This CDR3 region has 14 residues. V was pared by 4 bases and J by 3 bases, with 7 bases between. From germline, CDR1 is SEHNR and CDR2 FQNEAQ (reference sequence). The CDR3 sequence is CASSSGHYNSPLHF. CDR3 nucleotide sequence: TGTGCCAGCAGCTCGGGACACTATAATTCACCCCTCCACTTT.

A word on this clone: Its ends do not fully match the called genes, so a read error is possible. Different DNA sequences within this sample yield the same CDR3. This sequence joins TRBV7-2 and TRBJ2-5; 11 bases map to TRBD2. The CDR3 is made up of 14 amino acids. Germline V gene data show CDR1 as SGHTA and CDR2 as FQGNSA. The CDR3 nucleotides are TGTGCCAGCAGCCTAGCGGGGGGTCAAGAGACCCAGTACTTC. It codes for CASSLAGGQETQYF.

The chain links TRBV11-2 to TRBJ2-5; the match to TRBD1 covers 7 bases. This CDR3 spans 14 amino acids. Germline lookup yields CDR1 SGHAT and CDR2 FQNNGV. With 2 bases clipped from V and 5 bases from J, the junction kept 5 bases outside the gene matches. CDR3 amino acids: CASSLMQGDETQYF. In nucleotides, the CDR3 is TGTGCCAGCAGCTTAATGCAGGGGGACGAGACCCAGTACTTC.

This clone was detected a few times. The V call is TRBV2, the J call TRBJ1-6; 7 bases line up with TRBD1. This CDR3 is 15 amino acids long. V gave up 6 bases and J gave up 5 bases; unmatched junction bases: 7. CDR1 is SNHLY and CDR2 is FYNNEI in the germline V gene. CDR3 sequence (DNA): TGTGCCAGCAGAACCGGGACAGCAAATAATTCACCCCTCCACTTT. Translation gives CASRTGTANNSPLHF.

This clone was counted a few times. This chain joins TRBV7-9 and TRBJ2-3, with TRBD2 matching 10 bases. V lost 3 bases to trimming and J lost 5 bases; unmatched junction nucleotides: 8. This CDR3 has 16 amino acids. CDR1 is SEHNR and CDR2 is FQNEAQ in the germline V gene (reference sequence). DNA for the CDR3: TGTGCCAGCAGCTTTGCCCCGGGACTAGCGTTAGATACGCAGTATTTT. Its translation is CASSFAPGLALDTQYF.

This clone was seen a handful of times. The V and J genes are TRBV9 and TRBJ2-1; 8 bases agree with TRBD2. The CDR3 runs to 16 residues. The germline V gene has CDR1 SGDLS and CDR2 YYNGEE. With V trimmed by 5 bases and J by 3 bases, 10 bases remained unmatched. For the CDR3, the DNA is TGTGCCAGCAGTGAGACCGGGACTAGTCTCTACAATGAGCAGTTCTTC. Its protein is CASSETGTSLYNEQFF.

This rearrangement joins TRBV7-2 to TRBJ1-4; the D is unclear. This CDR3 contains 14 residues. V was pared by 1 base and J by 8 bases, with 11 bases between. The germline V gene has CDR1 SGHTA and CDR2 FQGNSA. The CDR3, as DNA: TGTGCCAGCAGCTTAGTCGAGAGTCGGGAAAAACTGTTTTTT. Translation gives CASSLVESREKLFF.

The chain combines TRBV4-3 with TRBJ1-4, with 8 nucleotides matching TRBD1. J was trimmed by 0 bases and V by 5 bases; bases with no gene match: 5. This CDR3 has 16 amino acids. Germline V gene sequence: CDR1 LGHNA, CDR2 YSLEER. Written as DNA, the CDR3 is TGCGCCAGCAGCGATTTGGACAGGGCAACTAATGAAAAACTGTTTTTT. This gives the protein CASSDLDRATNEKLFF.

Only a few counts were recorded for this clone. J is TRBJ2-3 and V is TRBV11-2; no clear D gene. The germline V and J ends were trimmed by 5 bases and 2 bases, with 8 bases remaining between them. CDR1 and CDR2 from the germline V gene are SGHAT and FQNNGV. The CDR3 consists of 13 residues. In DNA form, the CDR3 reads TGTGCCAGCAGCCCTTATTTCACAGATACGCAGTATTTT. The encoded protein is CASSPYFTDTQYF.

The chain employs TRBV7-6 and TRBJ2-3, with D hard to call. The V end lost 6 bases, the J end lost 3 bases, and 16 bases lay between the germline ends. Germline V gene sequence: CDR1 SGHVS, CDR2 FNYEAQ. This CDR3 contains 15 residues. CDR3 amino acids: CASSQQPPGTDTQYF. CDR3 bases: TGTGCCAGCAGTCAACAGCCCCCTGGTACAGATACGCAGTATTTT. Supplemented by reference TRBV7-6 and TRBJ2-3, the full variable domain reads GAGVSQSPRYKVTKRGQDVALRCDPISGHVSLYWYRQALGQGPEFLTYFNYEAQQDKSGLPNDRFSAERPEGSISTLTIQRTEQRDSAMYRCASSQQPPGTDTQYFGPGTRLTVL.

This clone was found a few times. The J gene is TRBJ1-4, the V gene TRBV18; D is uncertain. Between the trimmed V and J ends, which lost 3 bases and 7 bases, there was a span of 15 bases. This CDR3 spans 15 amino acids. Germline-derived CDR1 and CDR2 are KGHSH and LQKENI. The DNA of the CDR3 is TGTGCCAGCTCACCTCCGACACTGGCGGGTGAAAAACTGTTTTTT. Its protein product is CASSPPTLAGEKLFF.

In DNA form, the CDR3 reads TGTGCCAGCAGCCTCAGCAGGGACTCCTACGAGCAGTACTTC. Translated, it gives CASSLSRDSYEQYF. The J gene is TRBJ2-7, the V gene TRBV7-2; possibly TRBD1 for D (5 bases). CDR1 SGHTA and CDR2 FQGNSA come from the germline V gene. The CDR3 sequence is 14 residues long. The V end was cut by 5 bases, the J end by 0 bases, with 11 bases between. Using reference TRBV7-2 and TRBJ2-7 for the parts outside the CDR3, the full variable domain is GAGVSQSPSNKVTEKGKDVELRCDPISGHTALYWYRQSLGQGLEFLIYFQGNSAPDKSGLPSDRFSAERTGGSVSTLTIQRTQQEDSAVYLCASSLSRDSYEQYFGPGTRLTVT.

The J gene is TRBJ1-6, the V gene TRBV6-5; D is perhaps TRBD1 (5 bases). Per germline, CDR1 MNHEY and CDR2 SVGAGI. The CDR3 consists of 15 residues. Trimming left V 0 bases short and J 5 bases short, with 8 bases between. CDR3 sequence (DNA): TGTGCCAGCAGTTACTCGAAAGGGGATAATTCACCCCTCCACTTT. It codes for CASSYSKGDNSPLHF.

This rearrangement joins TRBV9 to TRBJ2-5; TRBD2 agrees at 8 bases. The length of the CDR3 is 14 residues. Germline V CDR1 and CDR2: SGDLS, YYNGEE. V dropped 4 bases and J dropped 4; count of bases not matched to a gene: 6. CDR3 protein: CASSFRGGRETQYF. The CDR3 coding sequence is TGTGCCAGCAGCTTCCGGGGGGGCCGAGAGACCCAGTACTTC.

The chain links TRBV27 to TRBJ1-4, with D perhaps matching TRBD1 (6 bases). The germline CDR1 and CDR2 sequences are MNHEY and SMNVEV (reference sequence). The V end lost 5 bases, the J end lost 2 bases, and 9 bases lay between the germline ends. There are 14 residues in the CDR3. The CDR3 reads CASSVQGTNEKLFF. CDR3 nucleotides: TGTGCCAGCAGTGTTCAGGGGACTAATGAAAAACTGTTTTTT.

The V call is TRBV27, the J call TRBJ1-4, with D maybe TRBD1 (6 bases). The CDR3 totals 15 residues. Trimming shortened V by 2 bases and J by 5 bases, and 12 bases separated the two germline ends. The germline CDR1 and CDR2 sequences are MNHEY and SMNVEV (reference sequence). Here the CDR3 reads CASSLRTALNEKLFF. For the CDR3, the DNA is TGTGCCAGCAGTTTAAGGACAGCTTTAAATGAAAAACTGTTTTTT.

At least ten counts were recorded for this clone. This chain links TRBV18 with TRBJ2-7; 8 bases match TRBD1. Looked up from germline, CDR1 is KGHSH and CDR2 is LQKENI. J was trimmed by 7 bases and V by 2 bases; bases with no gene match: 7. This CDR3 region has 14 residues. The CDR3 nucleotides are TGTGCCAGCTCACCAAACCAGGGGGCTGATGAGCAGTACTTC. Translating it yields CASSPNQGADEQYF.

The chain has TRBV7-9 and TRBJ2-1; 12 bases are a match to TRBD2. This CDR3 region has 15 residues. Looked up from germline, CDR1 is SEHNR and CDR2 is FQNEAQ (reference sequence). V shed 5 bases and J 6 bases; nucleotides not matched to a gene: 5. The CDR3 DNA reads TGTGCCAGCAGCCGGACTAGCGGGACCTCCAATGAGCAGTTCTTC. It yields the protein CASSRTSGTSNEQFF. Drawing the rest from reference TRBV7-9 and TRBJ2-1, the complete variable domain is DTGVSQNPRHKITKRGQNVTFRCDPISEHNRLYWYRQTLGQGPEFLTYFQNEAQLEKSRLLSDRFSAERPKGSFSTLEIQRTEQGDSAMYLCASSRTSGTSNEQFFGPGTRLTVL.

This chain uses TRBV25-1 with TRBJ2-1; 7 nucleotides agree with TRBD1. J gave up 5 bases and V 5 bases, and 18 bases lay outside the gene matches. Germline V gene data show CDR1 as MGHDK and CDR2 as SYGVNS. The CDR3 extends over 18 amino acids. The CDR3 coding sequence is TGTGCCAGCAGTCGCCCCCTAAGACAGGGATTATTAGACAATGAGCAGTTCTTC. Translation gives CASSRPLRQGLLDNEQFF.

This clone was counted only a few times. The J gene is TRBJ1-5, the V gene TRBV30; 9 bases align to TRBD1. CDR3 length: 12 amino acids. Germline CDR1 reads GTSNPN; CDR2 reads SVGIG (reference sequence). Germline trimming cut 5 bases from V and 6 bases from J; bases unmatched to any gene: 2. The CDR3 DNA reads as TGTGCCTGGGGACAGGGGAGTCAGCCCCAGCATTTT. Protein sequence: CAWGQGSQPQHF.

This clone was observed a handful of times. The chain employs TRBV7-9 and TRBJ1-6; a weak D match, TRBD1 (5 bases). The CDR3 sequence is 15 residues long. Looked up from germline, CDR1 is SEHNR and CDR2 is FQNEAQ (reference sequence). V lost 4 bases and J 7 bases, leaving 14 bases between the germline ends. CDR3: CASSSSFGGNSPLHF. The CDR3 DNA follows: TGTGCCAGCAGCTCGTCCTTTGGGGGGAATTCACCCCTCCACTTT.

This clone showed up many times. The chain recombines TRBV30 with TRBJ2-3; D is perhaps TRBD1 (6 bases). Germline CDR1 reads GTSNPN; CDR2 reads SVGIG (reference sequence). V was cut by 1 base and J by 4 bases, with 6 bases left in between. The CDR3 runs to 12 residues. CDR3 sequence reads: CAWSAGADTQYF. For the CDR3, the DNA is TGTGCCTGGAGTGCAGGGGCAGATACGCAGTATTTT. Based on the CDR3 plus reference TRBV30 and TRBJ2-3, the full variable domain is SQTIHQWPATLVQPVGSPLSLECTVEGTSNPNLYWYRQAAGRGLQLLFYSVGIGQISSEVPQNLSASRPQDRQFILSSKKLLLSDSGFYLCAWSAGADTQYFGPGTRLTVL.

At least ten counts were recorded for this clone. The chain combines TRBV7-9 with TRBJ2-3; TRBD1 matches at 10 bases. The length of the CDR3 is 15 residues. Germline trimming cut 5 bases from V and 4 bases from J; bases unmatched to any gene: 6. Germline V gene lookup returns CDR1 SEHNR and CDR2 FQNEAQ (reference sequence). The DNA for the CDR3 is TGTGCCAGCAGCCCCTGGGACAGGGGCGCAGATACGCAGTATTTT. Residues: CASSPWDRGADTQYF.

In its sample, this clone was seen a few times. The rearrangement joins TRBV19 to TRBJ2-1; D might be TRBD2 (6 bases). This CDR3 is built from 13 residues. Germline CDR1 LNHDA, CDR2 SQIVND (reference sequence). V dropped 4 bases and J dropped 9 bases, with 13 bases sitting between them. CDR3 loop: CASSRGDFSEQFF. CDR3 in DNA: TGTGCCAGTAGTAGGGGGGACTTCAGTGAGCAGTTCTTC.

This clone was observed a handful of times. J is TRBJ2-2 and V is TRBV10-3, with TRBD1 matching over 9 bases. The CDR3 is 14 amino acids. CDR1 is ENHRY and CDR2 is SYGVKD in the germline V gene. The V gene end was trimmed by 4 bases and the J gene end by 6 bases; junction bases not matched to a gene: 3. CDR3: CAISGTGEAGELFF. The CDR3 nucleotides read TGTGCCATCAGTGGGACAGGGGAGGCCGGGGAGCTGTTTTTT.

The chain combines TRBV5-1 with TRBJ2-1; possible D gene TRBD1, 6 bases. The CDR3 runs to 14 residues. V was pared by 4 bases and J by 4 bases, with 12 bases between. Germline loops: CDR1 SGHRS, CDR2 YFSETQ. The CDR3 coding sequence is TGCGCCAGCAGCCCCGGACAGACGTACAATGAGCAGTTCTTC. Translation: CASSPGQTYNEQFF.

DNA for the CDR3: TGTGCCACCAGCAGAGACCGGACAGGGGGTTTTCATGAGCAGTTCTTC. It specifies CATSRDRTGGFHEQFF. This chain connects TRBV15 to TRBJ2-1; 10 bases line up with TRBD1. The CDR3 sequence is 16 residues long. V was pared by 0 bases and J by 8 bases, with 7 bases of the junction left unmatched. CDR1 LNHNV and CDR2 YYDKDF come from the germline V gene (reference sequence).